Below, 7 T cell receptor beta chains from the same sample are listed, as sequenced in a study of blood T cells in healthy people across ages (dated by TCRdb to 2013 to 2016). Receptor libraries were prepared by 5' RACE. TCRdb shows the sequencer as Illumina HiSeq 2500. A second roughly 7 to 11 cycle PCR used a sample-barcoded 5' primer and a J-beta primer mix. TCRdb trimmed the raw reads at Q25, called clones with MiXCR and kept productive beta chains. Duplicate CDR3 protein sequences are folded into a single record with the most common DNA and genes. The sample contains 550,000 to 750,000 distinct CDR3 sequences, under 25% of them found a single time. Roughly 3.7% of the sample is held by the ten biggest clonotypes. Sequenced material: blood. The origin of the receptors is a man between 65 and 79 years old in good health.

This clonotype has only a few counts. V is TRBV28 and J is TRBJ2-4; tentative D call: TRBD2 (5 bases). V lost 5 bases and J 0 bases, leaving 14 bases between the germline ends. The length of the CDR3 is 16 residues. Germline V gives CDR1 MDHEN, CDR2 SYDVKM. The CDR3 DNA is TGTGCCAGCAGTCAAGTCGGGGTTGCAGCCAAAAACATTCAGTACTTC. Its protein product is CASSQVGVAAKNIQYF.

In nucleotides, the CDR3 is TGCAGTGCTAGAGCCCCAGGACAAGAGACCCAGTACTTC. Translation: CSARAPGQETQYF. The chain joins TRBV20-1 to TRBJ2-5, with no clear D. Trimming removed 1 base at V and 2 bases at J, with 8 bases between. This CDR3 has 13 residues. Germline V gene sequence: CDR1 DFQATT, CDR2 SNEGSKA (reference sequence).

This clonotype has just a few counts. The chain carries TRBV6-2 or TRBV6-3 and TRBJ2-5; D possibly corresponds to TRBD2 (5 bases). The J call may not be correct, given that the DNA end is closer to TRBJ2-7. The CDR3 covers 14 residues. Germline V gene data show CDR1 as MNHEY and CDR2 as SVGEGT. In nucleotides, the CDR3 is TGTGCCAGCTCGGCCTCCGGACTCTCCTACGAGCAGTACTTC. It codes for CASSASGLSYEQYF.

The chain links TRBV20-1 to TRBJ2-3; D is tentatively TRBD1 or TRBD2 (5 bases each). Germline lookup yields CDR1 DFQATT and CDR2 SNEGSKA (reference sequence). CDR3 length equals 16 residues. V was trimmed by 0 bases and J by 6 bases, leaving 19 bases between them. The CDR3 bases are TGCAGTGCTAGAGATCCCCGGGACGCCTTATTGGATACGCAGTATTTT. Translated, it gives CSARDPRDALLDTQYF.

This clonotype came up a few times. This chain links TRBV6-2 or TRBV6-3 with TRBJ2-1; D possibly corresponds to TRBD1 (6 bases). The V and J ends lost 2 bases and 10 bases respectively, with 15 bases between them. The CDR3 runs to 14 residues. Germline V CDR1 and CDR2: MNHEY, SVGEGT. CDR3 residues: CASSYAGQLGEQFF. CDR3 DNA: TGTGCCAGCAGTTACGCTGGACAGCTCGGGGAGCAGTTCTTC.

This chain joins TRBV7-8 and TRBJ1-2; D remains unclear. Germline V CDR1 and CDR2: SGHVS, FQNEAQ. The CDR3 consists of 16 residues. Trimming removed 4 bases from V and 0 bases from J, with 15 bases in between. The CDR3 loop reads CASSSDFGSANYGYTF. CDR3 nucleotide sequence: TGTGCCAGCAGCTCTGATTTCGGATCGGCTAACTATGGCTACACCTTC.

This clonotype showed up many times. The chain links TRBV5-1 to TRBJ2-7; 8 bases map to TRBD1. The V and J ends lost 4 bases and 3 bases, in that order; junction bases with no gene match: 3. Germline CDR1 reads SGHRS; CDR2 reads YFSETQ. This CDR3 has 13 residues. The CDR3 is CASSTGQGYEQYF. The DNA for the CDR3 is TGCGCCAGCAGCACCGGACAGGGCTACGAGCAGTACTTC.